The entry below gives a single T cell receptor beta chain sequence along with its context. Trimming removed 6 bases from V and 6 bases from J, with 13 bases in between. Germline CDR1 reads LGHNT; CDR2 reads FRNRAP. This CDR3 has 13 amino acids. This sample was taken from a study of blood T cell repertoires in COVID-19. Profiled with immunoSEQ multiplex PCR; TCRdb holds only in-frame clones, not every one. The sample includes about 190,000 clones, 90% of them seen just once. The clonotype originates from a man aged 50 to 60 with acute or convalescent COVID-19. The sample taken for sequencing was peripheral blood. The gene calls are TRBV12-5 and TRBJ2-3; perhaps TRBD2 as D (5 bases). CDR3 in amino acids: CASGSGPGDTQYF. The DNA for the CDR3 is TGTGCTAGTGGCTCCGGCCCGGGGGATACGCAGTATTTT.